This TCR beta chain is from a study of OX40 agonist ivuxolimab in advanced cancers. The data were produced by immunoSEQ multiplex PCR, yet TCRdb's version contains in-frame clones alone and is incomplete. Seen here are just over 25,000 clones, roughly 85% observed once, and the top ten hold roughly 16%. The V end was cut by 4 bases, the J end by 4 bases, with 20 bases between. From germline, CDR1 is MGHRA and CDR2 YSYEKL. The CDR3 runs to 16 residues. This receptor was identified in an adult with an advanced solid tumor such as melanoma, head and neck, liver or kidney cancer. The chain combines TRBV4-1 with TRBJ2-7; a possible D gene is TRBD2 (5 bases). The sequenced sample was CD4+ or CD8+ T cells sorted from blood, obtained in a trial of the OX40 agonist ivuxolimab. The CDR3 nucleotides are TGCGCCAGCAGCCCGCGGGCTCAAAAGAGTTCGTACGAGCAGTACTTC. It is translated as CASSPRAQKSSYEQYF.